This is a list of T cell receptor beta chains from one sample in a study of early T cells in non-severe SARS-CoV-2 infection. From the 5' RACE reads, TCRdb called clonotypes with MiXCR, one entry per CDR3 protein. The data contain 81,000 or so distinct CDR3 sequences, 10% to 15% of them singletons. The sequenced sample was whole blood. Receptors originate from an adult who was a healthcare worker with PCR-confirmed SARS-CoV-2 infection or an uninfected control (not recorded which). CDR3s leave out the opening cysteine and the closing phenylalanine or tryptophan. Each record gives: V gene, CDR3 length, J gene, CDR3 protein.

>TRBV13|11|TRBJ2-1
ASSLVYRNEQF
>TRBV11-2|13|TRBJ2-3
ASSSQRHSIDTQY
>TRBV29-1|15|TRBJ2-7
SVDGRGYLPYSYEQY
>TRBV20-1|10|TRBJ2-1
SARVSTNEQF
>TRBV29-1|12|TRBJ2-7
SVEGLQGPYEQY
>TRBV28|14|TRBJ2-3
ASSPSGRVGGDTQY
>TRBV19|13|TRBJ2-1
ASNHGTSYVNEQF
>TRBV7-3|12|TRBJ2-1
ASSRAGVGNEQF
>TRBV21-1|16|TRBJ2-3
ASSKSGNRLASTDTQY
>TRBV12-3/TRBV12-4|12|TRBJ2-5
ASSLMGLKETQY
>TRBV29-1|11|TRBJ2-7
SVGRDGSYEQY
>TRBV18|14|TRBJ2-1
ASSPILAGSRDEQF
>TRBV29-1|11|TRBJ1-1
SVGAGGQTEAF
>TRBV19|15|TRBJ1-3
ASSASNRASSGNTIY
>TRBV12-3/TRBV12-4|12|TRBJ2-5
ASSVPGPVETQY
>TRBV6-4|14|TRBJ2-3
ASSDWGASGTDTQY
>TRBV19|15|TRBJ1-1
ASNAGTGRTKNTEAF
>TRBV5-1|13|TRBJ2-3
ASSLDGQGTDTQY
>TRBV6-1|12|TRBJ1-5
ASRQGPSNQPQH